Listed below are T cell receptor beta chains from one sample, sequenced in a study of T cell responses to AZD1222 COVID-19 vaccine. TCRdb's copy holds only in-frame clones and misses some; the assay was immunoSEQ multiplex PCR. The table records around 99,000 clones, about 87% of them present only once. The sample in question was peripheral blood, obtained 28 days after the second AZD1222 dose. These receptor sequences come from an adult who received the AZD1222 COVID-19 vaccine. CDR3s include the opening cysteine and the closing phenylalanine or tryptophan. The D gene is left open where the match is weak.

V gene: TRBV2
D gene: .
CDR3 protein: CASNGVFSYEQYF

V gene: TRBV6-5
D gene: .
CDR3 protein: CASSDRHQPQHF

V gene: TRBV4-1
D gene: .
CDR3 protein: CASSQVTGGFTEAFF

V gene: TRBV30
D gene: .
CDR3 protein: CAFRGGSYEQYF

V gene: TRBV14
D gene: .
CDR3 protein: CASSPLGGDTEAFF

V gene: TRBV7-6
D gene: .
CDR3 protein: CASIMTRELTGSGNTIYF

V gene: TRBV5-1
D gene: .
CDR3 protein: CASSPGTDGELFF

V gene: TRBV19
D gene: .
CDR3 protein: CASRRGNQPQHF

V gene: TRBV2
D gene: .
CDR3 protein: CASSAGAPSLEAFF

V gene: TRBV4-3
D gene: TRBD1
CDR3 protein: CASSQDQGVDTEAFF

V gene: TRBV3-1/TRBV3-2
D gene: .
CDR3 protein: CASSWQETQYF

V gene: TRBV3-1/TRBV3-2
D gene: TRBD1
CDR3 protein: CASSQENRGRLYGYTF

V gene: TRBV6-5
D gene: .
CDR3 protein: CASSYEGGRGYTF

V gene: TRBV14
D gene: .
CDR3 protein: CASSQMGALNTEAFF

V gene: TRBV7-2
D gene: TRBD2
CDR3 protein: CASSLGGLAGVVGEQYF

V gene: TRBV3-1/TRBV3-2
D gene: .
CDR3 protein: CASSQDRAHGYTF

V gene: TRBV10-3
D gene: .
CDR3 protein: CAIGGREKLFF

V gene: TRBV28
D gene: .
CDR3 protein: CASSLLGQGLTGELFF

V gene: TRBV6-5
D gene: TRBD1
CDR3 protein: CAGGTGFNQPQHF

V gene: TRBV11-3
D gene: .
CDR3 protein: CASSLGGSYEQYF

V gene: TRBV7-3
D gene: .
CDR3 protein: CASSPMGAVRQYF

V gene: TRBV7-3
D gene: TRBD2
CDR3 protein: CASSPGLAGAIDTQYF

V gene: TRBV7-9
D gene: TRBD2
CDR3 protein: CASSLGAGTRTTDTQYF

V gene: TRBV6-5
D gene: TRBD2
CDR3 protein: CASSPSDGGLNTQYF

V gene: TRBV7-3
D gene: .
CDR3 protein: CASSLYGGASTDTQYF

V gene: TRBV14
D gene: TRBD2
CDR3 protein: CASSQDPAGSGELFF

V gene: TRBV3-1/TRBV3-2
D gene: .
CDR3 protein: CASSQDSGGQETQYF

V gene: TRBV24-1
D gene: TRBD1
CDR3 protein: CATSDSDRGSQPQHF

V gene: TRBV11-1
D gene: TRBD1
CDR3 protein: CASSFGQAQETQYF

V gene: TRBV9
D gene: TRBD2
CDR3 protein: CASSVGVGLAGSSYEQYF

V gene: TRBV24-1
D gene: TRBD2
CDR3 protein: CATSDLLGTSDGNNEQFF

V gene: TRBV7-9
D gene: .
CDR3 protein: CASSLETFTANYGYTF

V gene: TRBV28
D gene: .
CDR3 protein: CASSLLGVEFAEQFF

V gene: TRBV7-3
D gene: .
CDR3 protein: CASSPDSRWTEAFF

V gene: TRBV5-1
D gene: .
CDR3 protein: CASRGTRAYNEQFF

V gene: TRBV9
D gene: .
CDR3 protein: CASSVSGEQFF

V gene: TRBV3-1/TRBV3-2
D gene: .
CDR3 protein: CASSQEQGQETQYF

V gene: TRBV25-1
D gene: .
CDR3 protein: CASSEGAFNYGYTF

V gene: TRBV6-5
D gene: .
CDR3 protein: CASSHRQETQYF

V gene: TRBV19
D gene: .
CDR3 protein: CASRTRLGENYGYTF

V gene: TRBV2
D gene: TRBD1
CDR3 protein: CASSVRDRASTDTQYF

V gene: TRBV7-8
D gene: TRBD2
CDR3 protein: CASSFSVTSGVSSYNEQFF

V gene: TRBV19
D gene: .
CDR3 protein: CASSMAELRNSPLHF

V gene: TRBV7-2
D gene: .
CDR3 protein: CASTPEDLSYEQYF

V gene: TRBV3-1/TRBV3-2
D gene: .
CDR3 protein: CASSQAAKNIQYF

V gene: TRBV9
D gene: .
CDR3 protein: CASSPRMGPYGYTF

V gene: TRBV28
D gene: TRBD2
CDR3 protein: CASSPGRAGGHEQYF

V gene: TRBV5-8
D gene: .
CDR3 protein: CASSFIDGSTDTQYF

V gene: TRBV5-1
D gene: .
CDR3 protein: CASSLGGEQFF

V gene: TRBV15
D gene: TRBD2
CDR3 protein: CATSPTSGSADTQYF

V gene: TRBV7-9
D gene: TRBD2
CDR3 protein: CASSLAGGEEQYF

V gene: TRBV5-4
D gene: TRBD1
CDR3 protein: CASSVGQGLNAGELFF

V gene: TRBV29-1
D gene: .
CDR3 protein: CSVHSSRAFF

V gene: TRBV4-3
D gene: .
CDR3 protein: CASSQERRYEQYF

V gene: TRBV11-3
D gene: .
CDR3 protein: CASSFGPAETQYF

V gene: TRBV24-1
D gene: TRBD2
CDR3 protein: CATSDLGAGGVGEQFF

V gene: TRBV19
D gene: .
CDR3 protein: CASSAGETQYF

V gene: TRBV7-2
D gene: TRBD2
CDR3 protein: CASSFTSLAGGQYEQYF

V gene: TRBV9
D gene: TRBD2
CDR3 protein: CASSVEGLEDNAQYF